A selection of T cell receptor beta chains follows, all from one sample in a study of blood T cell repertoires in COVID-19. The table came from immunoSEQ multiplex PCR; TCRdb's copy has only in-frame clones and leaves some out. The top ten clones hold 0.7% of a sample with approximately 490,000 clones, about 85% of them seen once. The sample taken for sequencing was PBMCs or T cells enriched from blood (not recorded which). These receptors all come from a woman aged 18 to 35 who had recovered from COVID-19. The CDR3 runs from the conserved cysteine through the conserved F or W.

length | V | CDR3
15 | TRBV2 | CASRKSTSSPYEQYF
16 | TRBV2 | CASSVLLSTGPNEQFF
16 | TRBV7-7 | CASSTAGGGPGETQYF
16 | TRBV4-2 | CASSQDWGERSYEQYF
16 | TRBV5-1 | CASSPGPAGGRETQYF
15 | TRBV10-1 | CASSPRSGGINEQFF
16 | TRBV6-2/TRBV6-3 | CASSRQGQGVPNEQFF
14 | TRBV5-5 | CASSLGQGVTEAFF
14 | TRBV7-9 | CASSLRDTQETQYF
14 | TRBV5-1 | CASSASGQNNEQFF
15 | TRBV6-6 | CASRSTGDPSYEQYF
14 | TRBV28 | CASTSGTSTDTQYF
17 | TRBV19 | CASSIIGDRAGPGELFF
15 | TRBV5-4 | CASSPGGALTGELFF
17 | TRBV10-3 | CAISEWGTGANTGELFF
17 | TRBV5-8 | CASSVSREVYLGNEQFF